One and the same sample provided the 27 T cell receptor beta chains below, sequenced in a study of cytomegalovirus exposure and HLA in healthy donors. Researchers ran the PCR with 60 Vbeta and 13 Jbeta primers. Libraries were prepared by immunoSEQ multiplex PCR; TCRdb keeps only in-frame clonotypes and omits some of them. The data contain approximately 150,000 clones, about four fifths of them singletons. Sequences were obtained from PBMCs. Receptor source: a young man in good health and CMV-seronegative.

This sequence joins TRBV4-3 and TRBJ2-1, with a possible D match to TRBD1 (6 bases). Between the trimmed V and J ends, which lost 0 bases and 9 bases, there was a span of 18 bases. The CDR3 is made up of 16 amino acids. Germline lookup yields CDR1 LGHNA and CDR2 YSLEER. The CDR3 region has the DNA TGCGCCAGCAGCCAAGAGGGGCTAGTAGGGGGAAGTGAGCAGTTCTTC. This encodes CASSQEGLVGGSEQFF.

J is TRBJ2-1 and V is TRBV30; 8 nucleotides align to TRBD1. Per the germline V gene, CDR1 is GTSNPN and CDR2 is SVGIG (reference sequence). V shed 0 bases and J 4 bases; nucleotides not matched to a gene: 5. This CDR3 contains 15 residues. CDR3 nucleotides: TGTGCCTGGAGTGTTGACAGGGGTTTTTACAATGAGCAGTTCTTC. Translation: CAWSVDRGFYNEQFF.

The chain couples TRBV6-1 to TRBJ1-2; possible D gene TRBD1, 6 bases. This CDR3 is 13 amino acids long. V gave up 2 bases and J gave up 8 bases, with 12 bases separating them. Germline CDR1 MNHNS, CDR2 SASEGT. The DNA for the CDR3 is TGTGCCAGCAGTGAATTGACAGGAGCCGGCTACACCTTC. Protein: CASSELTGAGYTF.

This CDR3 reads CASSPGGNTEAFF. As DNA, the CDR3 is TGTGCCAGCAGTCCAGGGGGGAACACTGAAGCTTTCTTT. This chain connects TRBV28 to TRBJ1-1; 7 nucleotides agree with TRBD1. The CDR3 sequence is 13 residues long. V dropped 5 bases and J dropped 1; count of bases not matched to a gene: 1. Germline V lookup: CDR1 MDHEN, CDR2 SYDVKM.

This rearrangement joins TRBV6-5 to TRBJ2-7; possibly TRBD2 for D (6 bases). Per germline, CDR1 MNHEY and CDR2 SVGAGI. This CDR3 comprises 15 residues. V gave up 4 bases and J gave up 1 base, with 14 bases separating them. CDR3 protein: CASSSGLILSYEQYF. In nucleotides, the CDR3 is TGTGCCAGCAGTTCGGGACTTATCTTGTCCTACGAGCAGTACTTC.

This chain joins TRBV7-2 and TRBJ1-5; a possible D gene is TRBD1 (5 bases). Germline V gene lookup returns CDR1 SGHTA and CDR2 FQGNSA. Deletions cut 1 base from V and 8 bases from J, with 9 bases between. The CDR3 is made up of 13 amino acids. CDR3 nucleotides: TGTGCCAGCAGCTTAGGGGGCGTGGAGCCCCAGCATTTT. This codes for CASSLGGVEPQHF.

The gene calls are TRBV6-6 and TRBJ2-7; TRBD1 might be the D (6 bases). The CDR3 covers 14 residues. V was clipped by 2 bases and J by 3 bases, with 11 bases between them. Per the germline V gene, CDR1 is MNHNY and CDR2 is SVGAGI (reference sequence). CDR3 coding DNA: TGTGCCAGCAGTTACCAGAGGACAGACTACGAGCAGTACTTC. Its translation is CASSYQRTDYEQYF.

The V call is TRBV28, the J call TRBJ1-1; no firm D call. This CDR3 is 13 amino acids long. CDR1 is MDHEN and CDR2 is SYDVKM in the germline V gene. V was trimmed by 7 bases and J by 9 bases, leaving 18 bases between them. As DNA, the CDR3 is TGTGCCAGCATCCTTCGAGAGGCCTCGCAAGCTTTCTTT. Its translation is CASILREASQAFF.

This chain links TRBV28 with TRBJ2-2, with 8 nucleotides matching TRBD1. Losses at the gene ends were 6 bases for V and 9 bases for J; bases not matched to a gene: 18. The CDR3 is 17 residues long. CDR1 is MDHEN and CDR2 is SYDVKM in the germline V gene. Here the CDR3 reads CASRPTGQGSFGRELFF. For the CDR3, the DNA is TGTGCCAGCAGACCTACTGGACAGGGTTCGTTTGGCCGGGAGCTGTTTTTT. The full variable domain, with the rest looked up from reference TRBV28 and TRBJ2-2, is DVKVTQSSRYLVKRTGEKVFLECVQDMDHENMFWYRQDPGLGLRLIYFSYDVKMKEKGDIPEGYSVSREKKERFSLILESASTNQTSMYLCASRPTGQGSFGRELFFGEGSRLTVL.

This clone was seen only once. The J gene is TRBJ2-7, the V gene TRBV7-8; 9 nucleotides line up with TRBD2. The germline V gene has CDR1 SGHVS and CDR2 FQNEAQ. Trimming cost V 4 bases and J 6 bases; bases outside gene matches: 22. The CDR3 runs to 19 residues. For the CDR3, the DNA is TGTGCCAGCAGCTACCTTCGGAGCGGGAGGCTCCAAACGGGGCTCGAGCAGTACTTC. Its protein is CASSYLRSGRLQTGLEQYF.

The chain has TRBV30 and TRBJ1-3; D gene unclear. V was clipped by 2 bases and J by 7 bases, with 18 bases between them. Germline-derived CDR1 and CDR2 are GTSNPN and SVGIG (reference sequence). This CDR3 region has 15 residues. CDR3 DNA sequence: TGTGCCTGGAGTTATGAGGCACCCCCGAGGAACACCATATATTTT. It translates to CAWSYEAPPRNTIYF.

Regarding this clone: An end of the junction does not agree with germline; a read error may underlie this. The chain couples TRBV28 to TRBJ1-1, with D possibly being TRBD1 (6 bases). From germline, CDR1 is MDHEN and CDR2 SYDVKM. The CDR3 is 15 amino acids. CDR3 amino acids: CAGSSRRGSGTEAFF. CDR3 in DNA: TGTGCCGGCAGTTCGCGCAGGGGAAGCGGCACTGAAGCTTTCTTT.

This clone occurred once. The V and J genes are TRBV30 and TRBJ1-6; D is unclear. In germline, CDR1 is GTSNPN, CDR2 SVGIG (reference sequence). V gave up 3 bases and J gave up 0 bases, with 27 bases separating them. This CDR3 spans 21 amino acids. The CDR3 here is CAWSGGISEAVESSYNSPLHF. Here the CDR3 DNA reads TGTGCCTGGAGCGGAGGGATATCTGAGGCCGTCGAGAGCTCCTATAATTCACCCCTCCACTTT.

This chain uses TRBV30 with TRBJ2-6, with TRBD2 as a possible D gene (6 bases). The CDR3 consists of 18 residues. Germline lookup yields CDR1 GTSNPN and CDR2 SVGIG (reference sequence). Trimming took off 4 bases at V and 1 base at J, with 20 bases between the two ends. The chain's CDR3 is CAWTFSPRRGSGANVLTF. The CDR3 DNA reads TGTGCCTGGACCTTCTCCCCGCGGCGGGGTTCTGGGGCCAACGTCCTGACTTTC.

The J gene is TRBJ1-3, the V gene TRBV29-1; unclear D gene. Germline CDR1 and CDR2: SQVTM and ANQGSEA. The V and J ends lost 3 bases and 4 bases respectively, with 13 bases between them. This CDR3 comprises 14 residues. CDR3 region: CSVDGPDTGNTIYF. The CDR3 DNA reads TGCAGCGTTGATGGGCCTGACACCGGAAACACCATATATTTT.

The V gene is TRBV28, the J gene TRBJ2-3; D is possibly TRBD1 (6 bases). The CDR3 length is 14 residues. Germline loops: CDR1 MDHEN, CDR2 SYDVKM. The germline V and J ends were trimmed by 5 bases and 3 bases, with 12 bases remaining between them. CDR3 sequence: CASSPPQGTDTQYF. CDR3 in DNA: TGTGCCAGCAGTCCCCCCCAGGGGACAGATACGCAGTATTTT. The whole variable domain, filled in from reference TRBV28 and TRBJ2-3, reads DVKVTQSSRYLVKRTGEKVFLECVQDMDHENMFWYRQDPGLGLRLIYFSYDVKMKEKGDIPEGYSVSREKKERFSLILESASTNQTSMYLCASSPPQGTDTQYFGPGTRLTVL.

V is TRBV6-5 and J is TRBJ2-7; 7 bases map to TRBD2. Unmatched junction bases numbered 8, after V lost 6 bases and J lost 6 bases. Germline assignment: CDR1 MNHEY and CDR2 SVGAGI. The CDR3 covers 13 residues. DNA of the CDR3: TGTGCCAGCAGCTTGACTAGCTCTCCCGAGCAGTACTTC. It translates to CASSLTSSPEQYF.

V usage is TRBV25-1 and J usage is TRBJ1-1; 7 bases match TRBD1. The CDR3 consists of 17 residues. V was clipped by 4 bases and J by 2 bases; unmatched bases: 13. Germline lookup yields CDR1 MGHDK and CDR2 SYGVNS. In DNA form, the CDR3 reads TGTGCCAGCAGTGGAGGGGGCACGGGTTTGGATAACACTGAAGCTTTCTTT. This translates into CASSGGGTGLDNTEAFF.

This chain uses TRBV7-9 with TRBJ1-1; possibly TRBD1 for D (6 bases). Trimming took off 1 base at V and 0 bases at J, with 9 bases between the two ends. This CDR3 contains 15 residues. Germline values: CDR1 SEHNR, CDR2 FQNEAQ (reference sequence). DNA of the CDR3: TGTGCCAGCAGCTTAGTGGCAGGGGTGAACACTGAAGCTTTCTTT. Residues: CASSLVAGVNTEAFF.

This clone was seen only once. The rearrangement joins TRBV28 to TRBJ1-1, with no clear D. The CDR3 length is 12 residues. Trimming shortened V by 6 bases and J by 1 base, and 6 bases separated the two germline ends. CDR1 MDHEN and CDR2 SYDVKM come from the germline V gene. The CDR3 nucleotides read TGTGCCAGCAGCTACCCGAACACTGAAGCTTTCTTT. This gives the protein CASSYPNTEAFF.

The chain links TRBV19 to TRBJ2-2; no reliable D call. The V end was cut by 5 bases, the J end by 5 bases, with 9 bases between. Germline assignment: CDR1 LNHDA and CDR2 SQIVND (reference sequence). The CDR3 consists of 13 residues. CDR3 loop: CASSLTPTGELFF. The DNA for the CDR3 is TGTGCCAGTAGTTTAACACCGACCGGGGAGCTGTTTTTT.

This chain connects TRBV9 to TRBJ1-1; possibly TRBD1 for D (6 bases). V lost 4 bases to trimming and J lost 3 bases, with 22 bases between them. Germline V gene data show CDR1 as SGDLS and CDR2 as YYNGEE. CDR3 size: 17 residues. Here the CDR3 DNA reads TGTGCCAGCAGCCCGGGAGGGATTAGGACAGCTGACACTGAAGCTTTCTTT. Its translation is CASSPGGIRTADTEAFF.

The chain has TRBV18 and TRBJ1-5, with 7 bases aligning to TRBD1. V lost 6 bases, J lost 0 bases, and 17 bases stayed unmatched. CDR3 length: 19 residues. From germline, CDR1 is KGHSH and CDR2 LQKENI. Here the CDR3 DNA reads TGTGCCAGCTCCCCTTTAAGGGCAGGGGGACAGAATAGCAATCAGCCCCAGCATTTT. It codes for CASSPLRAGGQNSNQPQHF.

In DNA, the CDR3 is TGTGCCAGCAGTCGACAGGGTACAGGAAACACCATATATTTT. Amino acid sequence: CASSRQGTGNTIYF. This rearrangement joins TRBV28 to TRBJ1-3; 7 bases map to TRBD1. Germline CDR1 and CDR2: MDHEN and SYDVKM. CDR3 length: 14 residues. V trimming: 5 bases; J trimming: 4 bases; junction bases outside the gene matches: 5.

The chain employs TRBV27 and TRBJ2-5; TRBD2 matches at 11 bases. CDR1 and CDR2 from the germline V gene are MNHEY and SMNVEV (reference sequence). J gave up 12 bases and V 8 bases, and 14 bases lay outside the gene matches. This CDR3 is built from 14 residues. The DNA of the CDR3 is TGTGCCAGCCAAAAAGGAGGTAGCGGGAGGGTAGAGTACTTC. This gives the protein CASQKGGSGRVEYF.

V and J are TRBV30 and TRBJ2-7, with D possibly being TRBD1 (5 bases). The germline gives CDR1 GTSNPN, CDR2 SVGIG (reference sequence). The CDR3 is made up of 13 amino acids. V gave up 0 bases and J gave up 6 bases, with 12 bases separating them. The CDR3 DNA sequence: TGTGCCTGGAGTGTAACCCAGGGCGGCGAGCAGTACTTC. It codes for CAWSVTQGGEQYF.

This clone has a single count. The CDR3 protein is CASSQGVTNYEQYF. Written as DNA, the CDR3 is TGTGCCAGCAGCCAAGGGGTAACCAACTACGAGCAGTACTTC. The chain employs TRBV7-2 and TRBJ2-7, with TRBD1 as a possible D gene (5 bases). The CDR3 sequence is 14 residues long. CDR1 is SGHTA, CDR2 FQGNSA, per germline. Trimming took off 5 bases at V and 3 bases at J, with 14 bases between the two ends. The whole variable domain, filled in from reference TRBV7-2 and TRBJ2-7, reads GAGVSQSPSNKVTEKGKDVELRCDPISGHTALYWYRQSLGQGLEFLIYFQGNSAPDKSGLPSDRFSAERTGGSVSTLTIQRTQQEDSAVYLCASSQGVTNYEQYFGPGTRLTVT.